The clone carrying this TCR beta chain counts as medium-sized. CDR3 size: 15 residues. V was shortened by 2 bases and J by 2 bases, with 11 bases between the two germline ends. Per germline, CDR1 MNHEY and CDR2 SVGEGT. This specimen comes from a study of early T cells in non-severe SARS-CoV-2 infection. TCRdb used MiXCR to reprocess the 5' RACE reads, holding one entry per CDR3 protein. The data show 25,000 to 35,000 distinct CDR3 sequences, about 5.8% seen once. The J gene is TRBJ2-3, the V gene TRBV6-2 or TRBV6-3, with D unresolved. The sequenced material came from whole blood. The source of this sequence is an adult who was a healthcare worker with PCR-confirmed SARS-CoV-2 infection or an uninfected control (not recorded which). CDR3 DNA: TGTGCCAGCAGTTACAACCAGATGATCACAGATACGCAGTATTTT. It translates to CASSYNQMITDTQYF.